Sequencing of this T cell receptor beta chain was carried out in a study of metastatic and nonmetastatic thyroid tumors. Whole-study context: Comparison of repertoires was carried out across blood and tumor or nodule tissue from malignant and benign thyroid patients.

The entire patient cohort was treatment-naive prior to thyroid surgery. Germline values: CDR1 SNHLY, CDR2 FYNNEI. After removal of 6 bases from V and 5 bases from J, the junction contained 5 bases not matched to a gene. The CDR3 runs to 13 residues. Using MiXCR, TCRdb reanalyzed the PCR reads. The data contain roughly 15,000 clones, under 30% of them singletons. This receptor was taken from a male donor with papillary thyroid cancer or a benign thyroid nodule (not recorded which). Some clones in this sample may be carry-over from other donors' samples. The V gene is TRBV2, the J gene TRBJ2-7; 9 nucleotides match TRBD1. The sequencing sample was made of blood. In DNA form, the CDR3 reads TGTGCCAGCAGGCGGACAGGGGAAGACGAGCAGTACTTC. Residues: CASRRTGEDEQYF.